The 23 T cell receptor beta chains presented below share a single source sample, sequenced in a study of T cells in Graves' hyperthyroidism and ophthalmopathy (dated by TCRdb to about 2019). Library preparation was by multiplex PCR. Sequencing used an Illumina HiSeq 2000. TCR beta CDR3 regions were amplified from RNA transcripts. The TCR CDR3 was subjected to a first round of RT-PCR using the HTBI primer set and the Qiagen OneStep RT-PCR kit. TCRdb's own reprocessing of the public reads used fastp at Q25 and MiXCR and kept productive beta chains. All rows with the same CDR3 protein become a single entry with the most common DNA and genes. Present in this sample are around 450,000 distinct CDR3 sequences, roughly 14% of which were seen just once. The ten largest clones capture 13% to 15% of the sample. Sequenced sample: blood. Receptors were obtained from a woman under 30 with Graves' hyperthyroidism.

The chain carries TRBV4-3 and TRBJ2-5; D gene unclear. Germline assignment: CDR1 LGHNA and CDR2 YSLEER. Trimming cost V 4 bases and J 0 bases, with 9 bases left between them. The CDR3 spans 14 residues. The CDR3 sequence: CASSPLGHQETQYF. In DNA form, the CDR3 reads TGCGCCAGCAGCCCTCTAGGTCACCAAGAGACCCAGTACTTC.

This clonotype was detected many times. The J gene is TRBJ2-1, the V gene TRBV6-2 or TRBV6-3; D perhaps matches TRBD2 (7 bases). The V gene lost 2 bases and the J gene lost 1 base, with 18 bases spanning the gap. Looked up from germline, CDR1 is MNHEY and CDR2 is SVGEGT. CDR3 size: 18 residues. The CDR3 sequence: CASSYRAKGGLSYNEQFF. DNA for the CDR3: TGTGCCAGCAGTTACCGTGCAAAGGGGGGGCTATCCTACAATGAGCAGTTCTTC.

This clonotype was seen only a few times. The rearrangement joins TRBV29-1 to TRBJ2-3; 11 bases agree with TRBD2. The CDR3 is 16 amino acids. Germline V gene data show CDR1 as SQVTM and CDR2 as ANQGSEA. With 4 bases clipped from V and 4 bases from J, the junction kept 10 bases outside the gene matches. Here the CDR3 reads CSVGNGLAGGADTQYF. In DNA form, the CDR3 reads TGCAGCGTTGGCAATGGGCTAGCGGGAGGAGCAGATACGCAGTATTTT.

In its sample, this clonotype was seen many times. The rearrangement uses TRBV2 and TRBJ2-1; 11 bases are a match to TRBD1. Looked up from germline, CDR1 is SNHLY and CDR2 is FYNNEI. V lost 4 bases, J lost 4 bases, and 3 bases stayed unmatched. This CDR3 region has 15 residues. The CDR3 loop is CASSVGTGGYNEQFF. The CDR3 DNA reads TGTGCCAGCAGTGTAGGGACAGGGGGTTACAATGAGCAGTTCTTC.

This clonotype was recorded a few times. The genes are TRBV29-1 and TRBJ2-1; 11 bases agree with TRBD1. Germline V gene sequence: CDR1 SQVTM, CDR2 ANQGSEA. Trimming cost V 5 bases and J 6 bases; bases outside gene matches: 9. This CDR3 region has 15 residues. The CDR3 reads CSVPGTGGIGNEQFF. CDR3 bases: TGCAGCGTTCCCGGGACAGGGGGGATAGGCAATGAGCAGTTCTTC.

J is TRBJ2-3 and V is TRBV25-1; possibly TRBD1 for D (6 bases). This CDR3 contains 12 residues. Germline loops: CDR1 MGHDK, CDR2 SYGVNS. Trimming cost V 4 bases and J 10 bases, with 12 bases left between them. CDR3 coding DNA: TGTGCCAGCAGTGTCGCCAGGGGTGCGCAGTATTTT. This encodes CASSVARGAQYF.

For the CDR3, the DNA is TGCGCCAGCAGCTGGAATACAGGGGTTACGTCCGAGCAGTACTTC. Translation: CASSWNTGVTSEQYF. The chain carries TRBV5-1 and TRBJ2-7, with TRBD1 matching over 7 bases. J gave up 6 bases and V 3 bases, and 12 bases lay outside the gene matches. Germline values: CDR1 SGHRS, CDR2 YFSETQ. This CDR3 is 15 amino acids long.

This clonotype was observed many times. V and J are TRBV20-1 and TRBJ2-3, with D hard to call. CDR1 is DFQATT and CDR2 is SNEGSKA in the germline V gene (reference sequence). With 2 bases removed from V and 6 bases from J, the gap between germline ends came to 15 bases. This CDR3 has 14 amino acids. The CDR3 loop reads CSARTPGSLDTQYF. CDR3 DNA: TGCAGTGCTAGAACCCCGGGCTCCCTGGATACGCAGTATTTT.

This clonotype showed up many times. V usage is TRBV20-1 and J usage is TRBJ2-1; TRBD2 matches 9 bases. From germline, CDR1 is DFQATT and CDR2 SNEGSKA (reference sequence). V lost 3 bases and J lost 4; bases outside the gene matches: 10. This CDR3 is 16 amino acids long. CDR3 residues: CSASIAGGATYNEQFF. The CDR3 nucleotides are TGCAGTGCTAGTATCGCGGGGGGGGCCACTTACAATGAGCAGTTCTTC.

This chain joins TRBV20-1 and TRBJ2-3; possibly TRBD2 for D (6 bases). The germline V gene encodes CDR1 DFQATT and CDR2 SNEGSKA (reference sequence). CDR3 length: 16 amino acids. Trimming took off 2 bases at V and 2 bases at J, with 17 bases between the two ends. CDR3 sequence reads: CSARSHGTLNTDTQYF. The CDR3 region has the DNA TGCAGTGCTAGATCCCATGGGACTCTCAACACAGATACGCAGTATTTT.

This clonotype was counted at least ten times. The genes are TRBV4-1 and TRBJ2-5; 10 nucleotides agree with TRBD2. The J segment lost 5 bases and the V segment lost 1 base, leaving 7 bases of the junction unmatched. The CDR3 length is 16 residues. In germline, CDR1 is MGHRA, CDR2 YSYEKL. The CDR3 DNA sequence: TGCGCCAGCAGCCAAGTAGCTAGCGGGAGCTGGGAGACCCAGTACTTC. Translation gives CASSQVASGSWETQYF.

The sample holds one count of this clonotype. CDR3 sequence (DNA): TGTGCCACCCTGCTCTCTGGGGCCAACGTCCTGACTTTC. Translating gives CATLLSGANVLTF. V and J are TRBV6-2 or TRBV6-3 and TRBJ2-6; D unclear. Trimming took off 10 bases at V and 0 bases at J, with 7 bases between the two ends. Germline V lookup: CDR1 MNHEY, CDR2 SVGEGT. This CDR3 comprises 13 residues.

Of note for this clonotype: This may come from a read error, since a much larger clone is one base off. The chain's CDR3 is CASSPGRGIRETQYF. CDR3 sequence (DNA): TGTGCCAGCTCACCAGGCCGGGGGATTCGAGAGACCCAGTACTTC. The chain is built from TRBV18 and TRBJ2-5; weak D call: TRBD2 (6 bases). Looked up from germline, CDR1 is KGHSH and CDR2 is LQKENI. The CDR3 extends over 15 amino acids. V shed 2 bases and J shed 4 bases, with 14 bases lying between them.

This clonotype was detected a few times. This rearrangement joins TRBV20-1 to TRBJ1-4, with a tentative D call TRBD1 (6 bases). There are 15 residues in the CDR3. In germline, CDR1 is DFQATT, CDR2 SNEGSKA (reference sequence). Trimming removed 1 base at V and 0 bases at J, with 9 bases between. This chain's CDR3 is CSARVGGATNEKLFF. CDR3 coding DNA: TGCAGTGCTAGAGTAGGGGGGGCAACTAATGAAAAACTGTTTTTT.

This chain uses TRBV13 with TRBJ1-5; 9 bases map to TRBD1. This CDR3 has 14 residues. Germline V CDR1 and CDR2: PRHDT, FYEKMQ (reference sequence). V trimming: 5 bases; J trimming: 7 bases; junction bases outside the gene matches: 6. The CDR3 sequence is CASSIQGAGQPQHF. CDR3 nucleotides: TGTGCCAGCAGCATACAGGGGGCCGGGCAGCCCCAGCATTTT.

V is TRBV10-3 and J is TRBJ2-3; 8 nucleotides line up with TRBD2. The CDR3 contains 15 residues. CDR1 is ENHRY, CDR2 SYGVKD, per germline. V lost 6 bases and J lost 3; bases outside the gene matches: 8. CDR3 residues: CAIRASGSLTDTQYF. CDR3 nucleotide sequence: TGTGCCATCAGGGCAAGCGGGAGCTTGACAGATACGCAGTATTTT.

The chain links TRBV12-3 or TRBV12-4 to TRBJ1-3; TRBD1 aligns across 9 bases. Trimming removed 3 bases from V and 3 bases from J; junction bases left unmatched: 3. This CDR3 comprises 15 residues. The DNA for the CDR3 is TGTGCCAGCAGTTTTGGGACAGGGCTTGGAAACACCATATATTTT. Translation gives CASSFGTGLGNTIYF.

This clonotype occurred many times. The J gene is TRBJ1-1, the V gene TRBV3-1; TRBD1 agrees at 7 bases. The CDR3 has 15 residues. Germline V gene data show CDR1 as LGHDT and CDR2 as YNNKEL (reference sequence). J gave up 6 bases and V 1 base, and 8 bases lay outside the gene matches. The CDR3 reads CASSQGGGFRAEAFF. The CDR3 DNA reads as TGTGCCAGCAGCCAAGGAGGGGGCTTTAGGGCTGAAGCTTTCTTT.

The gene calls are TRBV10-3 and TRBJ2-2; D unresolved. The germline V gene encodes CDR1 ENHRY and CDR2 SYGVKD. This CDR3 comprises 12 residues. V lost 6 bases to trimming and J lost 6 bases, with 8 bases between them. The CDR3 protein is CAISPRAGELFF. In DNA, the CDR3 is TGTGCCATCAGCCCAAGGGCCGGGGAGCTGTTTTTT.

This clonotype was observed many times. This chain uses TRBV14 with TRBJ2-7; D is uncertain. This CDR3 has 16 amino acids. The V and J ends lost 3 bases and 0 bases respectively, with 15 bases between them. Per germline, CDR1 SGHDN and CDR2 FVKESK. For the CDR3, the DNA is TGTGCCAGCAGCCACCGGTCCTTTCCCGGCTCCTACGAGCAGTACTTC. Amino acids: CASSHRSFPGSYEQYF.

This clonotype appeared a single time. A much larger clone lies a single base off, so this may be a read error. The V gene is TRBV5-1, the J gene TRBJ1-5; no definite D call. Per germline, CDR1 SGHRS and CDR2 YFSETQ. The CDR3 runs 14 residues. The DNA of the CDR3 is TGCGCCAGCGGCTTGGATGCGGATAATCAGCCCCAGCATTTT. Its protein is CASGLDADNQPQHF.

In its sample, this clonotype was seen many times. V is TRBV7-2 and J is TRBJ2-5; D may be TRBD1 (6 bases). Trimming took 0 bases from V and 9 from J, leaving 8 bases between them. From germline, CDR1 is SGHTA and CDR2 FQGNSA. The CDR3 covers 12 residues. The CDR3 region is CASSLAQGPQYF. CDR3 bases: TGTGCCAGCAGCTTAGCGCAGGGGCCCCAGTACTTC.

This clonotype was recorded a few times. The V and J genes are TRBV19 and TRBJ1-5; D is ambiguous. The CDR3 runs 12 residues. Germline assignment: CDR1 LNHDA and CDR2 SQIVND (reference sequence). V lost 0 bases, J lost 7 bases, and 4 bases lay in between. This CDR3 is CASSIERQPQHF. DNA for the CDR3: TGTGCCAGTAGTATAGAGAGACAGCCCCAGCATTTT.